These 20 T cell receptor beta chains were all obtained from the same sample, sequenced in a study of blood T cell repertoires in COVID-19. Some clones are missing from TCRdb's copy, which holds only in-frame ones; the method was immunoSEQ multiplex PCR. Of about 210,000 clones in the sample, less than 90% were seen once. The specimen was PBMCs or T cells enriched from blood (not recorded which). The receptor source for this set is a woman aged 25-40 years who had been exposed to COVID-19.

V usage is TRBV4-1 and J usage is TRBJ2-5; tentative D call: TRBD2 (5 bases). The V gene's germline CDR1 is MGHRA and CDR2 YSYEKL. Trimming took off 3 bases at V and 5 bases at J, with 10 bases between the two ends. The CDR3 contains 13 residues. The CDR3 coding sequence is TGCGCCAGCAGCCATCCCACGGGGGAGACCCAGTACTTC. It codes for CASSHPTGETQYF.

CDR3 residues: CASSFATGEQYF. DNA for the CDR3: TGTGCCAGCAGCTTCGCAACGGGCGAGCAGTACTTC. The rearrangement joins TRBV13 to TRBJ2-7; no reliable D call. Per the germline V gene, CDR1 is PRHDT and CDR2 is FYEKMQ (reference sequence). Trimming stripped 3 bases from V and 6 bases from J, with 9 bases between. The CDR3 has 12 residues. The complete variable domain, with remaining parts taken from reference TRBV13 and TRBJ2-7, reads AAGVIQSPRHLIKEKRETATLKCYPIPRHDTVYWYQQGPGQDPQFLISFYEKMQSDKGSIPDRFSAQQFSDYHSELNMSSLELGDSALYFCASSFATGEQYFGPGTRLTVT.

This CDR3 is CARSLNQVGAKNIQYF. The CDR3 coding sequence is TGTGCCAGAAGCTTGAACCAGGTAGGTGCCAAAAACATTCAGTACTTC. This chain uses TRBV5-3 with TRBJ2-4; D gene ambiguous. TRBV5-3 falls under the ORF class, with uncertain function. The CDR3 covers 16 residues. The V end lost 1 base, the J end lost 1 base, and 12 bases lay between the germline ends.

V gene TRBV7-9 combines with J gene TRBJ2-2, with D tentatively TRBD2 (5 bases). CDR3 length: 14 residues. Trimming removed 3 bases from V and 0 bases from J, with 5 bases in between. Germline CDR1 and CDR2: SEHNR and FQNEAQ (reference sequence). The CDR3 reads CASSLDSNTGELFF. The CDR3 DNA is TGTGCCAGCAGCTTGGACTCGAACACCGGGGAGCTGTTTTTT.

This rearrangement joins TRBV4-3 to TRBJ1-5; perhaps TRBD1 as D (6 bases). CDR1 and CDR2 (germline): LGHNA, YSLEER. CDR3 length: 16 residues. The V end lost 7 bases, the J end lost 1 base, and 17 bases lay between the germline ends. The CDR3 DNA reads as TGCGCCAGCACACTCACAGGGCGGGAGAGCAATCAGCCCCAGCATTTT. It encodes CASTLTGRESNQPQHF.

The chain carries TRBV6-5 and TRBJ1-6; 7 bases align to TRBD1. Germline-derived CDR1 and CDR2 are MNHEY and SVGAGI. CDR3 length: 15 amino acids. The V gene end was trimmed by 4 bases and the J gene end by 8 bases; junction bases not matched to a gene: 8. CDR3 coding DNA: TGTGCCAGCAGTTCCCTGGAGGGGGCGTATTCACCCCTCCACTTT. Encoded protein: CASSSLEGAYSPLHF.

This clone occurred a few times. The chain carries TRBV11-2 and TRBJ1-1; no reliable D call. This CDR3 comprises 13 residues. Germline-derived CDR1 and CDR2 are SGHAT and FQNNGV. Trimming took off 0 bases at V and 8 bases at J, with 10 bases between the two ends. CDR3 amino acids: CASSLELKLEAFF. The CDR3 DNA reads as TGTGCCAGCAGCTTAGAACTAAAGTTAGAAGCTTTCTTT.

The chain has TRBV2 and TRBJ2-1; 9 bases are shared with TRBD1. Germline CDR1 is SNHLY and CDR2 is FYNNEI. The junction had 11 bases not matched to a gene; V was cut back by 5 bases and J by 6 bases. CDR3 size: 16 residues. DNA of the CDR3: TGTGCCAGCAGTCGGGACAGGGAGGTGGTGTTCAATGAGCAGTTCTTC. Its protein product is CASSRDREVVFNEQFF.

The rearrangement links TRBV2 to TRBJ1-6; 8 nucleotides agree with TRBD1. CDR1 is SNHLY, CDR2 FYNNEI, per germline. The CDR3 sequence is 13 residues long. Germline trimming cut 9 bases from V and 7 bases from J; bases unmatched to any gene: 5. The CDR3 region is CASGTGWNSPLHF. The DNA for the CDR3 is TGTGCCAGTGGGACAGGATGGAATTCACCCCTCCACTTT.

The rearrangement uses TRBV6-1 and TRBJ1-2, with D perhaps matching TRBD1 (5 bases). CDR1 MNHNS and CDR2 SASEGT come from the germline V gene. V gave up 3 bases and J gave up 4 bases, with 12 bases separating them. The CDR3 covers 14 residues. In DNA, the CDR3 is TGTGCCAGCAGTGACGGACACCCAGCCTATGGCTACACCTTC. This codes for CASSDGHPAYGYTF.

V and J are TRBV7-3 and TRBJ1-1; D is undetermined. The CDR3 length is 13 residues. With 0 bases removed from V and 6 bases from J, the gap between germline ends came to 8 bases. Germline-derived CDR1 and CDR2 are SGHTA and FQGTGA. As DNA, the CDR3 is TGTGCCAGCAGCTTAACGCGGGGTGCTGAAGCTTTCTTT. Translating it yields CASSLTRGAEAFF.

The chain couples TRBV7-9 to TRBJ1-4, with 8 bases matching TRBD1. CDR1 and CDR2 from the germline V gene are SEHNR and FQNEAQ (reference sequence). The ends lost 5 bases at V and 3 bases at J; junction bases unmatched: 5. The CDR3 contains 15 residues. CDR3 loop: CASSLTGGANEKLFF. Here the CDR3 DNA reads TGTGCCAGCAGCCTCACAGGGGGAGCTAATGAAAAACTGTTTTTT.

This clone was seen only a few times. The chain joins TRBV7-9 to TRBJ2-7; D is perhaps TRBD2 (6 bases). Germline lookup yields CDR1 SEHNR and CDR2 FQNEAQ (reference sequence). Between the trimmed V and J ends, which lost 5 bases and 7 bases, there was a span of 15 bases. The CDR3 is made up of 13 amino acids. In DNA form, the CDR3 reads TGTGCCAGCAGCGCTGCGGGGAGATGGGAGCAGTACTTC. Protein: CASSAAGRWEQYF.

This chain uses TRBV5-4 with TRBJ2-6, with TRBD2 matching over 7 bases. The germline V gene encodes CDR1 SGHNT and CDR2 YYREEE (reference sequence). This CDR3 has 16 residues. The V segment lost 0 bases and the J segment 3 bases; nucleotides outside the gene matches: 3. Here the CDR3 reads CASSLDPSGGANVLTF. The CDR3, as DNA: TGTGCCAGCAGCTTGGACCCTAGCGGTGGGGCCAACGTCCTGACTTTC.

This chain uses TRBV7-9 with TRBJ1-1; possible D gene TRBD1, 5 bases. Germline CDR1 is SEHNR and CDR2 is FQNEAQ (reference sequence). The CDR3 has 16 amino acids. The germline V and J ends were trimmed by 5 bases and 6 bases, with 22 bases remaining between them. In DNA, the CDR3 is TGTGCCAGCAGCCCGACGCGGGGGGAGGCTTGGTCTGAAGCTTTCTTT. It translates to CASSPTRGEAWSEAFF.

The chain employs TRBV19 and TRBJ2-7; the match to TRBD2 covers 11 bases. In germline, CDR1 is LNHDA, CDR2 SQIVND (reference sequence). This CDR3 contains 17 residues. V shed 2 bases and J 4 bases; nucleotides not matched to a gene: 10. The CDR3 DNA follows: TGTGCCAGTAGTATACTCTCCCCTAGCGGGGGGCCGTACGAGCAGTACTTC. Protein sequence: CASSILSPSGGPYEQYF. The full variable domain, completed using reference TRBV19 and TRBJ2-7, is DGGITQSPKYLFRKEGQNVTLSCEQNLNHDAMYWYRQDPGQGLRLIYYSQIVNDFQKGDIAEGYSVSREKKESFPLTVTSAQKNPTAFYLCASSILSPSGGPYEQYFGPGTRLTVT.

This clone was counted between two and nine times. The chain uses TRBV9 and TRBJ1-6, with D possibly TRBD1 on 5 matching bases. Trimming removed 6 bases from V and 0 bases from J, with 13 bases in between. Germline V gene lookup returns CDR1 SGDLS and CDR2 YYNGEE. The CDR3 is made up of 16 amino acids. The CDR3: CASNRDSSSYNSPLHF. Written as DNA, the CDR3 is TGTGCCAGCAACCGGGACTCGAGCTCCTATAATTCACCCCTCCACTTT.

The V call is TRBV5-1, the J call TRBJ1-1; D is undetermined. This CDR3 is built from 15 residues. V was trimmed by 0 bases and J by 3 bases, leaving 12 bases between them. Germline V gene lookup returns CDR1 SGHRS and CDR2 YFSETQ. The CDR3 here is CASSLAQVSDTEAFF. CDR3 coding DNA: TGCGCCAGCAGCTTGGCCCAGGTGTCGGACACTGAAGCTTTCTTT.

A few counts support this clone. The V call is TRBV29-1, the J call TRBJ2-1; TRBD1 agrees at 8 bases. CDR3 length: 12 residues. V dropped 8 bases and J dropped 4; count of bases not matched to a gene: 4. The germline V gene encodes CDR1 SQVTM and CDR2 ANQGSEA. CDR3: CSLGQGYNEQFF. The CDR3 nucleotides are TGCAGCTTAGGACAGGGATACAATGAGCAGTTCTTC.

A few counts support this clone. The CDR3 loop is CASSSPDRFQETQYF. CDR3 coding DNA: TGTGCCAGCAGCTCCCCGGACAGGTTCCAAGAGACCCAGTACTTC. This chain links TRBV11-2 with TRBJ2-5, with TRBD1 identical over 7 bases. This CDR3 has 15 residues. Germline V gives CDR1 SGHAT, CDR2 FQNNGV. Trimming took 4 bases from V and 1 from J; bases not matched to a gene: 6.